These 5 T cell receptor beta chains were all obtained from the same sample, sequenced in a study of T cells in Graves' hyperthyroidism and ophthalmopathy (dated by TCRdb to the late 2010s). To prepare the library, multiplex PCR was applied. The sequencer listed for this sample is Illumina HiSeq 2000. Amplification of TCR beta CDR3 regions was carried out from RNA transcripts. For the first round of RT-PCR on the TCR CDR3, the HTBI primer set was used together with the Qiagen OneStep RT-PCR kit. Using fastp at Q25 and MiXCR, TCRdb reprocessed the public reads and kept productive beta chains. Each record represents a unique CDR3 protein, reported with the most common genes and DNA among its rows. Across this sample there are over 120,000 distinct CDR3 sequences, with over 20% seen only once. The ten largest clones capture about 70% of the sample. Sample: blood. The origin of the receptors is a woman between 50 and 59 years old with Graves' hyperthyroidism that later progressed to Graves' ophthalmopathy.

The rearrangement joins TRBV4-1 to TRBJ2-7, with 7 bases identical to TRBD2. After removal of 2 bases from V and 2 bases from J, the junction contained 9 bases not matched to a gene. The CDR3 is 16 residues long. CDR1 and CDR2 (germline): MGHRA, YSYEKL. This CDR3 reads CASSQTTLAGAYEQYF. DNA for the CDR3: TGCGCCAGCAGCCAAACCACTTTAGCGGGTGCCTACGAGCAGTACTTC.

The sample holds many counts of this clonotype. V and J are TRBV7-8 and TRBJ1-1, with D perhaps matching TRBD1 (5 bases). The CDR3 is made up of 15 amino acids. Trimming left V 4 bases short and J 1 base short, with 13 bases between. Germline V gene sequence: CDR1 SGHVS, CDR2 FQNEAQ. The DNA of the CDR3 is TGTGCCAGCAGCTACCAGCCGGGGACGAACACTGAAGCTTTCTTT. Protein sequence: CASSYQPGTNTEAFF.

In this sample, this clonotype turned up many times. The rearrangement links TRBV20-1 to TRBJ2-5; TRBD2 matches at 11 bases. Germline CDR1 reads DFQATT; CDR2 reads SNEGSKA (reference sequence). There are 15 residues in the CDR3. After removal of 3 bases from V and 1 base from J, the junction contained 4 bases not matched to a gene. The CDR3 spells CSARRLAGSQETQYF. The CDR3 DNA reads as TGCAGTGCTAGGAGACTAGCGGGATCCCAAGAGACCCAGTACTTC.

This clonotype was seen at least ten times. The chain is built from TRBV24-1 and TRBJ2-5; perhaps D is TRBD1 or TRBD2 (5 bases each). The CDR3 covers 15 residues. Trimming removed 1 base from V and 3 bases from J, with 11 bases in between. Germline assignment: CDR1 KGHDR and CDR2 SFDVKD. Here the CDR3 DNA reads TGTGCCACCAGTGATTTCGGGCAGGGAGAAGAGACCCAGTACTTC. Its translation is CATSDFGQGEETQYF.

The table lists this clonotype with many counts. The rearrangement links TRBV30 to TRBJ2-2; D remains ambiguous. There are 15 residues in the CDR3. V gave up 2 bases and J gave up 4 bases, with 14 bases separating them. The V gene's germline CDR1 is GTSNPN and CDR2 SVGIG (reference sequence). CDR3 in amino acids: CAWSPTVWGTGELFF. The CDR3 DNA follows: TGTGCCTGGAGTCCCACCGTATGGGGCACCGGGGAGCTGTTTTTT.